This entry lists 11 T cell receptor beta chains sequenced from one sample in a study of blood T cell repertoires in COVID-19. Using immunoSEQ multiplex PCR, the repertoire was profiled, and TCRdb retains in-frame clones only, with some absent. This sample carries around 100,000 clones, 85% of them seen once, and the ten largest clones take 10% to 15%. Sequencing was performed on peripheral blood. All receptors come from a man aged 50 to 59 with active or convalescent COVID-19.

This chain joins TRBV19 and TRBJ1-5, with D possibly being TRBD1 (6 bases). This CDR3 contains 16 residues. V gave up 1 base and J gave up 4 bases, with 14 bases separating them. The germline CDR1 and CDR2 sequences are LNHDA and SQIVND (reference sequence). Written as DNA, the CDR3 is TGTGCCAGTAGTATAGTTCTGTACAGGGCGAATCAGCCCCAGCATTTT. This translates into CASSIVLYRANQPQHF.

This sequence joins TRBV12-3 or TRBV12-4 and TRBJ2-1; 9 nucleotides match TRBD2. J lost 8 bases, V lost 8 bases, and 4 bases had no gene match. The CDR3 has 12 amino acids. CDR3 region: CASGASGDEQFF. CDR3 in DNA: TGTGCCAGCGGGGCTAGCGGGGATGAGCAGTTCTTC.

The rearrangement uses TRBV30 and TRBJ2-3; tentatively, D is TRBD2 (6 bases). The germline V gene encodes CDR1 GTSNPN and CDR2 SVGIG (reference sequence). CDR3 length: 13 residues. The V gene lost 0 bases and the J gene lost 4 bases, with 8 bases spanning the gap. CDR3: CAWSVGGPDTQYF. For the CDR3, the DNA is TGTGCCTGGAGTGTGGGGGGTCCAGATACGCAGTATTTT.

This clone was detected only a few times. The V and J genes are TRBV9 and TRBJ2-7; tentatively, D is TRBD1 (6 bases). This CDR3 spans 15 amino acids. V gave up 1 base and J gave up 4 bases, with 15 bases separating them. Germline values: CDR1 SGDLS, CDR2 YYNGEE. As DNA, the CDR3 is TGTGCCAGCAGCGTAACCCCACAGGGTGGGTACGAGCAGTACTTC. It translates to CASSVTPQGGYEQYF.

The gene calls are TRBV19 and TRBJ1-6; the match to TRBD1 covers 7 bases. The CDR3 is 14 amino acids. V shed 5 bases, J shed 7 bases, and the junction held 5 bases outside the gene matches. CDR1 is LNHDA and CDR2 is SQIVND in the germline V gene (reference sequence). The CDR3 DNA reads as TGTGCCAGTAGTCCTACAGGGGCGAATTCACCCCTCCACTTT. Residues: CASSPTGANSPLHF.

This clone was seen a handful of times. J is TRBJ2-1 and V is TRBV28, with unresolved D. The germline CDR1 and CDR2 sequences are MDHEN and SYDVKM. Trimming cost V 2 bases and J 7 bases, with 6 bases left between them. CDR3 length: 12 residues. CDR3 nucleotides: TGTGCCAGCAGTTTAGTGCGGAATGAGCAGTTCTTC. Translating gives CASSLVRNEQFF.

V gene TRBV6-5 combines with J gene TRBJ2-7; no clear D gene. Germline CDR1 MNHEY, CDR2 SVGAGI. This CDR3 has 15 amino acids. Deletions cut 4 bases from V and 0 bases from J, with 13 bases between. The CDR3 bases are TGTGCCAGCAGTTTAAGTGTTGGTAGCTCCTACGAGCAGTACTTC. Translation: CASSLSVGSSYEQYF.

V is TRBV7-9 and J is TRBJ2-7; D uncertain. V lost 6 bases to trimming and J lost 4 bases, with 7 bases between them. Per germline, CDR1 SEHNR and CDR2 FQNEAQ (reference sequence). The CDR3 length is 11 residues. The CDR3 DNA reads TGTGCCAGCAGTCCGCAGTACGAGCAGTACTTC. This encodes CASSPQYEQYF.

The chain carries TRBV6-4 and TRBJ1-1; D gene ambiguous. CDR3 length: 13 amino acids. Trimming left V 0 bases short and J 1 base short, with 3 bases between. Germline V gene lookup returns CDR1 MRHNA and CDR2 SNTAGT. The CDR3 sequence: CASSDSRNTEAFF. The CDR3 DNA follows: TGTGCCAGCAGTGACTCTCGGAACACTGAAGCTTTCTTT.

The chain is built from TRBV7-3 and TRBJ2-2; weak D call: TRBD1 (5 bases). The CDR3 loop spans 15 amino acids. Trimming pared 3 bases from V and 2 bases from J, leaving 10 bases between. The germline V gene has CDR1 SGHTA and CDR2 FQGTGA. The CDR3 region is CASSFFGANTGELFF. CDR3 coding DNA: TGTGCCAGCAGCTTTTTTGGGGCTAACACCGGGGAGCTGTTTTTT.

The chain has TRBV7-9 and TRBJ1-1; D gene uncertain. CDR1 and CDR2 (germline): SEHNR, FQNEAQ (reference sequence). The CDR3 has 13 amino acids. V dropped 0 bases and J dropped 7 bases, with 9 bases sitting between them. Here the CDR3 reads CASSLAGRLEAFF. CDR3 DNA: TGTGCCAGCAGCTTAGCGGGCCGTCTTGAAGCTTTCTTT.